The rows below give T cell receptor beta chains drawn from one sample of a study of PD-1 blockade in classical Hodgkin lymphoma. Clones were sequenced by immunoSEQ multiplex PCR, and TCRdb holds only the in-frame ones, with some missing. The sample carries 90,000 to 100,000 clones, over 85% recorded once. Sequencing was performed on peripheral blood mononuclear cells (PBMCs), taken at baseline. All receptors come from a human donor with classical Hodgkin lymphoma. CDR3s include the opening cysteine and the closing phenylalanine or tryptophan. A D gene is named only where the DNA matches it firmly. Not every row has a clone size; where given, it reads once, few, many or a size class.

D | J | V | size | CDR3 | DNA
- | TRBJ1-2 | TRBV5-6 | - | CASSLTANYGYTF | TGTGCCAGCAGCCTGACAGCCAACTATGGCTACACCTTC
TRBD1 | TRBJ2-1 | TRBV7-9 | - | CASSLADYRTGTYNEQFF | TGTGCCAGCAGCTTAGCGGACTATCGGACAGGGACCTACAATGAGCAGTTCTTC
- | TRBJ1-2 | TRBV5-6 | once | CASSSVSGAAYGYTF | TGTGCCAGCAGCTCCGTTAGCGGGGCTGCCTATGGCTACACCTTC
- | TRBJ2-2 | TRBV30 | - | CAWSLRGLRVGELFF | TGTGCCTGGAGCCTCCGAGGACTTAGGGTCGGGGAGCTGTTTTTT
- | TRBJ2-5 | TRBV2 | - | CASSDSLLRRSQETQYF | TGTGCCAGCAGTGATTCTCTTTTGAGGAGATCACAAGAGACCCAGTACTTC
- | TRBJ1-4 | TRBV30 | - | CAWSSMGSSNEKLFF | TGTGCCTGGAGTAGTATGGGATCTAGTAATGAAAAACTGTTTTTT
- | TRBJ2-7 | TRBV19 | - | CASPFKGGPNEQYF | TGTGCCAGCCCCTTCAAAGGAGGGCCCAACGAGCAGTACTTC
- | TRBJ1-1 | TRBV6-5 | - | CASTRGGNTEAFF | TGTGCCAGCACGAGAGGGGGTAACACTGAAGCTTTCTTT
- | TRBJ2-5 | TRBV7-9 | - | CASNDDRQETQYF | TGTGCCAGCAACGATGACAGGCAAGAGACCCAGTACTTC
TRBD2 | TRBJ2-2 | TRBV5-6 | - | CASSSGTSGITGELFF | TGTGCCAGCAGCTCGGGGACTAGCGGAATCACCGGGGAGCTGTTTTTT
- | TRBJ1-5 | TRBV15 | - | CATSRDLGSAFGAGNQPQHF | TGTGCCACCAGCAGAGATTTGGGCAGCGCGTTTGGAGCCGGCAATCAGCCCCAGCATTTT
- | TRBJ2-1 | TRBV27 | - | CASSFGGLVEQFF | TGTGCCAGCAGTTTTGGAGGACTGGTGGAGCAGTTCTTC
TRBD1 | TRBJ1-1 | TRBV28 | - | CASRVTGMNTEAFF | TGTGCCAGCAGGGTGACAGGGATGAACACTGAAGCTTTCTTT
- | TRBJ2-5 | TRBV25-1 | - | CASSEYFLGGQETQYF | TGTGCCAGCAGTGAATATTTCCTCGGCGGGCAAGAGACCCAGTACTTC
- | TRBJ2-1 | TRBV9 | - | CASSFGDSYNEQFF | TGTGCCAGCAGCTTCGGGGACTCCTACAATGAGCAGTTCTTC
- | TRBJ2-7 | TRBV2 | once | CASKRPDAPYEQYF | TGTGCCAGCAAGAGACCGGATGCGCCCTACGAGCAGTACTTC
TRBD1 | TRBJ2-7 | TRBV4-1 | once | CASSQGPGGAKEQYF | TGCGCCAGCAGCCAAGGTCCAGGGGGCGCGAAAGAGCAGTACTTC
TRBD1 | TRBJ1-2 | TRBV29-1 | - | CSVAPGQGAYGYTF | TGCAGCGTTGCACCGGGACAGGGAGCTTATGGCTACACCTTC
- | TRBJ2-7 | TRBV29-1 | - | CSVAQGTLYEQYF | TGCAGCGTTGCCCAGGGGACCCTCTACGAGCAGTACTTC
- | TRBJ2-7 | TRBV5-1 | - | CASSLSAGAGEQYF | TGCGCCAGCAGCTTGTCGGCAGGGGCGGGCGAGCAGTACTTC
TRBD2 | TRBJ2-1 | TRBV5-1 | - | CASSLERRTSGSYNEQFF | TGCGCCAGCAGCTTGGAACGAAGGACTAGCGGTTCCTACAATGAGCAGTTCTTC
TRBD1 | TRBJ2-1 | TRBV11-2 | - | CASRTGGPNEQFF | TGTGCCAGCAGGACAGGGGGGCCCAATGAGCAGTTCTTC
- | TRBJ1-5 | TRBV18 | - | CASSPGGDYSNQPQHF | TGTGCCAGCTCTCCCGGGGGGGACTATAGCAATCAGCCCCAGCATTTT
TRBD1 | TRBJ1-5 | TRBV6-5 | - | CASSYIGRGLDQPQHF | TGTGCCAGCAGTTACATAGGCAGGGGGCTTGATCAGCCCCAGCATTTT
TRBD1 | TRBJ1-4 | TRBV5-6 | - | CASSIGTGVTNEKLFF | TGTGCCAGCAGCATCGGGACAGGGGTAACTAATGAAAAACTGTTTTTT
- | TRBJ1-2 | TRBV4-1 | - | CASSGPGGNYGYTF | TGCGCCAGCAGCGGACCTGGGGGCAACTATGGCTACACCTTC
- | TRBJ1-4 | TRBV6-5 | - | CASSPRGYEKLFF | TGTGCCAGCAGCCCCCGGGGCTATGAAAAACTGTTTTTT
- | TRBJ1-1 | TRBV9 | - | CASSVLWNTEAFF | TGTGCCAGCAGCGTATTGTGGAACACTGAAGCTTTCTTT
- | TRBJ1-1 | TRBV29-1 | - | CSIPSHTEAFF | TGCAGCATCCCCTCGCACACTGAAGCTTTCTTT
- | TRBJ2-4 | TRBV7-3 | - | CASSLLRLAKNIQYF | TGTGCCAGCAGCCTACTCCGACTAGCCAAAAACATTCAGTACTTC
TRBD1 | TRBJ2-7 | TRBV11-2 | - | CASSLGWRGQGNEQYF | TGTGCCAGCAGCTTAGGGTGGCGAGGACAGGGGAACGAGCAGTACTTC
TRBD1 | TRBJ2-5 | TRBV28 | - | CASSRGQSTSQYF | TGTGCCAGCAGCAGGGGACAGAGTACGTCCCAGTACTTC
- | TRBJ2-2 | TRBV10-3 | - | CATEGTANTGELFF | TGTGCCACCGAGGGGACTGCGAACACCGGGGAGCTGTTTTTT
TRBD2 | TRBJ2-7 | TRBV5-1 | - | CASSLDRTSGFSYEQYF | TGCGCCAGCAGCTTGGATAGGACTAGCGGTTTCTCCTACGAGCAGTACTTC
TRBD2 | TRBJ2-7 | TRBV6-6 | - | CASSYAGEGSEQYF | TGTGCCAGCAGTTACGCGGGAGAAGGTTCCGAGCAGTACTTC
TRBD2 | TRBJ2-3 | TRBV19 | - | CASSTRPNSGIADTQYF | TGTGCCAGTAGTACCCGACCCAATAGCGGGATCGCAGATACGCAGTATTTT
- | TRBJ1-4 | TRBV19 | - | CASSPRTALTNEKLFF | TGTGCCAGTAGTCCCCGGACAGCCTTAACTAATGAAAAACTGTTTTTT
TRBD1 | TRBJ2-7 | TRBV12-5 | - | CASGPRQGTYEQYF | TGTGCTAGTGGTCCCAGACAGGGGACCTACGAGCAGTACTTC
- | TRBJ1-2 | TRBV25-1 | - | CASSEKGRGRDGYTF | TGTGCCAGCAGTGAGAAGGGGAGGGGAAGGGATGGCTACACCTTC
TRBD1 | TRBJ1-1 | TRBV28 | - | CASKPQGAWAEAFF | TGTGCCAGCAAACCACAGGGGGCTTGGGCTGAAGCTTTCTTT
- | TRBJ2-7 | TRBV7-9 | - | CASSLGPSGTQGEQYF | TGTGCCAGCAGCTTAGGGCCATCCGGCACGCAAGGCGAGCAGTACTTC
- | TRBJ2-7 | TRBV12-5 | few | CASGNQAYEQYF | TGTGCTAGTGGTAACCAAGCATACGAGCAGTACTTC
- | TRBJ1-4 | TRBV2 | - | CARFRRGYEKLFF | TGTGCCAGGTTCAGGCGGGGTTATGAAAAACTGTTTTTT
- | TRBJ2-4 | TRBV5-1 | - | CASSLFSGANIQYF | TGCGCCAGCAGCTTGTTCTCGGGTGCGAACATTCAGTACTTC
- | TRBJ1-3 | TRBV7-9 | - | CASSLLRGDTIYF | TGTGCCAGCAGCTTACTCCGAGGGGACACCATATATTTT
- | TRBJ1-4 | TRBV14 | - | CASSYAHRWNEKLFF | TGTGCCAGCAGCTATGCACACAGGTGGAATGAAAAACTGTTTTTT
TRBD2 | TRBJ2-7 | TRBV7-3 | once | CASSASGTSGYEQYF | TGTGCCAGCAGCGCCTCCGGGACTAGCGGGTACGAGCAGTACTTC
- | TRBJ1-2 | TRBV28 | - | CASSLSPPPVGYTF | TGTGCCAGCAGTTTATCTCCTCCCCCCGTAGGCTACACCTTC
- | TRBJ2-3 | TRBV7-3 | - | CASSSGIKGQATDTQYF | TGTGCCAGCAGCTCGGGGATCAAGGGACAAGCCACAGATACGCAGTATTTT
- | TRBJ1-2 | TRBV20-1 | - | CSAQNVGGYTF | TGCAGTGCTCAAAACGTAGGGGGCTACACCTTC
- | TRBJ1-1 | TRBV30 | few | CAWRSDGETEAFF | TGTGCCTGGAGGTCGGACGGGGAGACTGAAGCTTTCTTT
TRBD1 | TRBJ1-1 | TRBV11-2 | - | CASSRQGQTEAFF | TGTGCCAGCAGCCGCCAGGGACAGACTGAAGCTTTCTTT
- | TRBJ2-7 | TRBV11-2 | - | CASSLNPDSPPAGEQYF | TGTGCCAGCAGCTTAAACCCGGACAGCCCCCCGGCGGGCGAGCAGTACTTC
- | TRBJ2-1 | TRBV5-1 | - | CASSLGGVSPIYNEQFF | TGCGCCAGCAGCTTGGGAGGGGTCTCTCCAATTTACAATGAGCAGTTCTTC
TRBD2 | TRBJ2-1 | TRBV7-9 | once | CASSDSGSWYNEQFF | TGTGCCAGCAGCGACAGCGGGAGTTGGTACAATGAGCAGTTCTTC
- | TRBJ2-7 | TRBV14 | once | CASSQLGRSSYEQYF | TGTGCCAGCAGCCAGCTCGGCAGAAGCTCCTACGAGCAGTACTTC
TRBD1 | TRBJ2-7 | TRBV6-5 | - | CASSLNRGQPYEQYF | TGTGCCAGCAGTTTGAACCGGGGACAGCCCTACGAGCAGTACTTC
- | TRBJ2-1 | TRBV6-4 | - | CASSYEGVGYNEQFF | TGTGCCAGCAGCTACGAGGGCGTGGGATACAATGAGCAGTTCTTC
TRBD2 | TRBJ2-1 | TRBV5-1 | - | CASSRGSGRASRPHEQFF | TGCGCCAGCAGCCGAGGTAGCGGGAGGGCCTCTAGGCCCCATGAGCAGTTCTTC
- | TRBJ2-7 | TRBV27 | - | CASSLPSTEQYF | TGTGCCAGCAGTTTACCCTCTACCGAGCAGTACTTC